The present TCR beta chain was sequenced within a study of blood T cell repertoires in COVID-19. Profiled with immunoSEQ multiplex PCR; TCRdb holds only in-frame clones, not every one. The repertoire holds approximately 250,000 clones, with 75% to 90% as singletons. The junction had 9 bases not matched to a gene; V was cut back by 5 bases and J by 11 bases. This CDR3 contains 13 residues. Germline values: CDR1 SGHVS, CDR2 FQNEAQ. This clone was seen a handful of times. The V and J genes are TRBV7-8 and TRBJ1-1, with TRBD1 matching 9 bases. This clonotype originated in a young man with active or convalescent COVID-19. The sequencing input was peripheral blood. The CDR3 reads CASSNTGGLGAFF. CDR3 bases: TGTGCCAGCAGCAACACAGGGGGCTTGGGGGCTTTCTTT.